The clone carrying this T cell receptor (beta chain) was observed a handful of times. Its target is not known. The identical CDR3 is also encoded by other nucleotide sequences in the sample. The data were taken from a study of shared clonotypes between healthy human individuals. About the research overall: Samples came from two female and three male donors aged 18 to 49. Per donor, CD8 memory used one plate, CD8 naive used two, CD4 memory used three and CD4 naive used three.

Terminally differentiated effector memory CD45RA+ cells were excluded from the naive CD8 cells, which were CD45RO-negative and positively selected for CCR7. All participating donors were Caucasian adults from Nashville, Tennessee. The table came from immunoSEQ multiplex PCR; TCRdb's copy has only in-frame clones and leaves some out. Counted here are a few million clones, 93% occurring once; the ten biggest clones make up around 1.7%. Between the trimmed V and J ends, which lost 0 bases and 3 bases, there was a span of 0 bases. Germline lookup yields CDR1 SGHRS and CDR2 YFSETQ. The CDR3 has 11 residues. Study conclusions and caveats: Among donors, the sharing of clonotypes was expected to be influenced by sequencing depth.

This clonotype originated in a man aged 18 to 29 in good health. Some clones in this sample may be carry-over from other donors' samples. J is TRBJ1-1 and V is TRBV5-1, with D unclear. Sequenced sample: naive CD8+ T cells from PBMCs. In DNA, the CDR3 is TGCGCCAGCAGCTTGGACACTGAAGCTTTCTTT. Its translation: CASSLDTEAFF. The full variable domain, rest sourced from reference TRBV5-1 and TRBJ1-1, is KAGVTQTPRYLIKTRGQQVTLSCSPISGHRSVSWYQQTPGQGLQFLFEYFSETQRNKGNFPGRFSGRQFSNSRSEMNVSTLELGDSALYLCASSLDTEAFFGQGTRLTVV.